This TCR beta chain was retrieved from a study of blood T cell repertoires in COVID-19. At the level of the study: Specimens from acute and convalescent COVID-19 originated in the United States, Italy and Spain.

Generated by immunoSEQ multiplex PCR, the TCRdb table keeps only in-frame clones and is missing some. Among hundreds of thousands of clones listed, around 86% were seen once. Patients in Seattle were enrolled during active infection, then followed longitudinally. CDR3 length: 16 amino acids. Germline V gene data show CDR1 as SGDLS and CDR2 as YYNGEE. Germline trimming cut 3 bases from V and 4 bases from J; bases unmatched to any gene: 8. This TCR was sampled from a man aged 45-65 years with COVID-19, enrolled during active disease. This chain connects TRBV9 to TRBJ2-5; 11 bases match TRBD2. The source material was peripheral blood. The chain's CDR3 is CASSGGLAVRGETQYF. Here the CDR3 DNA reads TGTGCCAGCAGCGGGGGACTAGCGGTTAGAGGAGAGACCCAGTACTTC.